This entry is about one T cell receptor beta chain. TCRdb's copy holds only in-frame clones and misses some; the assay was immunoSEQ multiplex PCR. The sample lists roughly 200,000 clones; around 90% were seen once. From germline, CDR1 is KGHDR and CDR2 SFDVKD. The CDR3 has 18 amino acids. Between the trimmed V and J ends, which lost 3 bases and 10 bases, there was a span of 27 bases. The record originates from a study of blood T cell repertoires in COVID-19. Study in general: Specimens from acute and convalescent COVID-19 originated in the United States, Italy and Spain.

The rearrangement joins TRBV24-1 to TRBJ2-1, with a weak D call TRBD2 (7 bases). The material sequenced was peripheral blood. The TCR comes from a man aged 35-49 years with active or convalescent COVID-19. The CDR3 DNA follows: TGTGCCACCAGTGATCCCCCAGGGGCAGGCGGGGGCCTTTCGGAGCAGTTCTTC. Protein: CATSDPPGAGGGLSEQFF.